This entry lists 13 T cell receptor beta chains sequenced from one sample in a study of shared clonotypes between healthy human individuals. This table comes from immunoSEQ multiplex PCR, and its TCRdb copy is limited to in-frame clones, with some not included. Of around 1.4 million clones listed, less than 99% are singletons. The sample comprised naive CD4+ T cells sorted from blood. Subset noted: CD45RA+ positively selected. These receptor sequences come from a man younger than 45 in good health.

The V gene is TRBV2, the J gene TRBJ1-5; 9 nucleotides align to TRBD1. This CDR3 has 12 residues. Germline trimming cut 10 bases from V and 4 bases from J; bases unmatched to any gene: 2. Germline values: CDR1 SNHLY, CDR2 FYNNEI. CDR3 sequence reads: CATGQGNQPQHF. DNA of the CDR3: TGTGCCACCGGACAGGGGAATCAGCCCCAGCATTTT.

This chain uses TRBV9 with TRBJ2-2, with 7 bases fitting TRBD2. With V trimmed by 0 bases and J by 6 bases, 8 bases remained unmatched. Germline V gene sequence: CDR1 SGDLS, CDR2 YYNGEE. This CDR3 spans 16 amino acids. Written as DNA, the CDR3 is TGTGCCAGCAGCGTAGGTCCAGCGGGGAAGTCCGGGGAGCTGTTTTTT. As protein: CASSVGPAGKSGELFF.

The CDR3 DNA reads TGTGCCAGTAGTACCCTAGAGGCTGCCTCTTACAATGAGCAGTTCTTC. Its translation is CASSTLEAASYNEQFF. The chain links TRBV19 to TRBJ2-1; D is unclear. CDR3 length: 16 amino acids. Germline CDR1 reads LNHDA; CDR2 reads SQIVND (reference sequence). Trimming stripped 4 bases from V and 4 bases from J, with 17 bases between.

This clone was picked up one time. J is TRBJ1-5 and V is TRBV6-1; D unclear. The length of the CDR3 is 15 residues. Trimming took 3 bases from V and 3 from J, leaving 12 bases between them. Per germline, CDR1 MNHNS and CDR2 SASEGT. The CDR3: CASSDPGRYNQPQHF. The DNA of the CDR3 is TGTGCCAGCAGTGACCCCGGACGGTACAATCAGCCCCAGCATTTT.

The chain carries TRBV6-6 and TRBJ2-1, with 8 bases aligning to TRBD1. Losses at the gene ends were 5 bases for V and 8 bases for J; bases not matched to a gene: 8. Germline CDR1 MNHNY, CDR2 SVGAGI (reference sequence). CDR3 length: 14 amino acids. CDR3 residues: CASSTRTGPHEQFF. The CDR3 DNA reads as TGTGCCAGCAGTACTCGGACAGGGCCCCATGAGCAGTTCTTC.

The chain employs TRBV11-3 and TRBJ2-7; D remains ambiguous. This CDR3 spans 13 amino acids. In germline, CDR1 is SGHNT, CDR2 YENEEA. The V end was cut by 4 bases, the J end by 6 bases, with 13 bases between. The CDR3 nucleotides are TGTGCCAGCAGCTCACGGACGGATGTCGAGCAGTACTTC. Protein sequence: CASSSRTDVEQYF.

The rearrangement uses TRBV2 and TRBJ1-4; possibly TRBD1 for D (6 bases). Trimming cost V 8 bases and J 8 bases, with 15 bases left between them. Germline-derived CDR1 and CDR2 are SNHLY and FYNNEI. This CDR3 has 13 amino acids. The CDR3 DNA reads as TGTGCCAGCTCACGGGAGGGGGGCGAAAAACTGTTTTTT. Translation gives CASSREGGEKLFF.

The chain combines TRBV6-1 with TRBJ1-5, with 8 positions matching TRBD1. Germline CDR1 and CDR2: MNHNS and SASEGT. The J segment lost 7 bases and the V segment lost 1 base, leaving 6 bases of the junction unmatched. The CDR3 spans 15 residues. CDR3 in amino acids: CASSEVSGGGQPQHF. The CDR3 DNA sequence: TGTGCCAGCAGTGAAGTCTCAGGGGGCGGGCAGCCCCAGCATTTT.

The rearrangement uses TRBV20-1 and TRBJ1-1; D not certain. The germline V gene has CDR1 DFQATT and CDR2 SNEGSKA (reference sequence). The CDR3 is made up of 10 amino acids. V was pared by 5 bases and J by 7 bases, with 8 bases between. CDR3 coding DNA: TGCAGTGCTCCCCCTATTGAAGCTTTCTTT. It translates to CSAPPIEAFF.

V and J are TRBV28 and TRBJ1-5; no firm D call. The CDR3 contains 14 residues. Trimming removed 6 bases at V and 1 base at J, with 10 bases between. Germline assignment: CDR1 MDHEN and CDR2 SYDVKM. As DNA, the CDR3 is TGTGCCAGCAGAACTCCAGGCAGCAATCAGCCCCAGCATTTT. It encodes CASRTPGSNQPQHF. The full variable domain, completed using reference TRBV28 and TRBJ1-5, is DVKVTQSSRYLVKRTGEKVFLECVQDMDHENMFWYRQDPGLGLRLIYFSYDVKMKEKGDIPEGYSVSREKKERFSLILESASTNQTSMYLCASRTPGSNQPQHFGDGTRLSIL.

The gene calls are TRBV28 and TRBJ2-5; 8 nucleotides align to TRBD2. This CDR3 spans 14 amino acids. V was pared by 7 bases and J by 6 bases, with 10 bases of the junction left unmatched. Per germline, CDR1 MDHEN and CDR2 SYDVKM. The CDR3 DNA follows: TGTGCCAGCACCACCAGCGGGAGTCGGAAGACCCAGTACTTC. Translated: CASTTSGSRKTQYF.

As regards this clone: Other DNA sequences in this sample translate to the same CDR3. The rearrangement joins TRBV5-1 to TRBJ2-2, with D perhaps being TRBD1 or TRBD2 (5 bases each). The germline V and J ends were trimmed by 4 bases and 2 bases, with 12 bases remaining between them. Germline V gene sequence: CDR1 SGHRS, CDR2 YFSETQ. The CDR3 runs to 15 residues. In nucleotides, the CDR3 is TGCGCCAGCAGCAGAGGGACGGAAAACACCGGGGAGCTGTTTTTT. This gives the protein CASSRGTENTGELFF.

A note on this clone: Within the sample, other DNA sequences also encode this same CDR3. The rearrangement uses TRBV5-1 and TRBJ2-3; D might be TRBD1 or TRBD2, each matching 5 bases. The CDR3 covers 14 residues. Germline V gene sequence: CDR1 SGHRS, CDR2 YFSETQ. The V end lost 0 bases, the J end lost 0 bases, and 5 bases lay between the germline ends. The CDR3 DNA follows: TGCGCCAGCAGCTTGGGGGGGAGCACAGATACGCAGTATTTT. Encoded protein: CASSLGGSTDTQYF. The complete variable domain, with remaining parts taken from reference TRBV5-1 and TRBJ2-3, reads KAGVTQTPRYLIKTRGQQVTLSCSPISGHRSVSWYQQTPGQGLQFLFEYFSETQRNKGNFPGRFSGRQFSNSRSEMNVSTLELGDSALYLCASSLGGSTDTQYFGPGTRLTVL.